This TCR beta chain was profiled in a study of T-cell reconstitution after alpha-beta-depleted transplantation in children. Unique molecular identifiers were incorporated into the prepared TCRbeta library. TCRdb re-analysed the PCR reads in MiXCR, keeping a single row per CDR3 protein. Found here are about 580,000 distinct CDR3 sequences, 20% to 25% of them singletons; the top ten hold roughly 13%. This clonotype has a count of ten or more. The source of this sequence is a boy less than two years old who had a stem cell transplant for acute myeloid leukemia, so the T cells may come from the graft donor. Specimen: PBMCs, mostly from graft donor cells, collected 360 days after TCRalphabeta/CD19-depleted stem cell transplant.

CDR3 sequence reads: CSVEGGLVRNTEAFF. Here the CDR3 DNA reads TGCAGCGTTGAAGGGGGGCTGGTTCGGAACACTGAAGCTTTCTTT. The V gene is TRBV29-1, the J gene TRBJ1-1; weak D call: TRBD1 (6 bases). The germline gives CDR1 SQVTM, CDR2 ANQGSEA. The CDR3 spans 15 residues. The V end was cut by 1 base, the J end by 1 base, with 13 bases between.